A single sample is the source of the 27 T cell receptor beta chains below, sequenced in a study of spatial heterogeneity in lung cancer. Findings and caveats of the study: Tumors with more nonsynonymous mutations had more expanded intratumoral alpha and beta TCRs.

Described time point: sample taken at primary tumor resection. MiXCR, run by TCRdb on the 5' RACE reads, gives a single entry per CDR3 protein. This table holds fewer than 9,000 distinct CDR3 sequences, over 5.5% found once. Their recognized antigens are unknown. The material sequenced was lung tumor tissue, taken at surgery. Every receptor here comes from a female donor with early-stage non-small cell lung cancer.

This clonotype is judged medium-sized. For a library built for alpha chains, this beta chain is a stray read; little rests on its size. The chain uses TRBV19 and TRBJ2-1; D not certain. Deletions cut 6 bases from V and 8 bases from J, with 17 bases between. The germline V gene has CDR1 LNHDA and CDR2 SQIVND (reference sequence). The length of the CDR3 is 14 residues. The CDR3: CASRKQDSRDEQFF. In DNA form, the CDR3 reads TGTGCCAGTAGAAAACAAGATAGCCGGGATGAGCAGTTCTTC.

There are many counts of this clonotype. Little can be read into the size of this beta chain, an off-target read in a library designed for alpha chains. V is TRBV27 and J is TRBJ2-5; tentative D call: TRBD1 (6 bases). CDR1 and CDR2 (germline): MNHEY, SMNVEV (reference sequence). Trimming removed 5 bases at V and 1 base at J, with 11 bases between. CDR3 length: 14 residues. CDR3 sequence reads: CASSPQDSQETQYF. As DNA, the CDR3 is TGTGCCAGCAGTCCCCAGGACAGCCAAGAGACCCAGTACTTC.

This clonotype was recorded many times. The size of this beta chain means little, since it is a stray read in a library made for alpha chains. The rearrangement links TRBV9 to TRBJ1-2; D possibly corresponds to TRBD1 (6 bases). The CDR3 sequence is 15 residues long. Germline values: CDR1 SGDLS, CDR2 YYNGEE. V lost 3 bases and J lost 5, with 17 bases in between. The CDR3 loop reads CASSDKQGVGYGYTF. CDR3 coding DNA: TGTGCCAGCAGCGATAAACAGGGCGTTGGGTATGGCTACACCTTC.

This clonotype is termed medium-sized (0.01 to 0.1%). In a library made to pick up alpha chains, this beta chain is a stray read with a size that means little. V gene TRBV23-1 combines with J gene TRBJ2-7; D remains unclear. TRBV23-1 is an ORF for which the function is uncertain. This CDR3 region has 14 residues. Trimming removed 11 bases from V and 3 bases from J, with 20 bases in between. In DNA form, the CDR3 reads TGCGCCGTCAAATTGGTCCTGGGTGACTACGAGCAGTACTTC. Its protein is CAVKLVLGDYEQYF.

This clonotype showed up many times. Because this beta chain is a stray read in a library intended to capture alpha chains, its abundance should not be given much weight. V usage is TRBV5-1 and J usage is TRBJ2-2; TRBD1 matches at 7 bases. The germline gives CDR1 SGHRS, CDR2 YFSETQ. The length of the CDR3 is 16 residues. The V gene end was trimmed by 4 bases and the J gene end by 0 bases; junction bases not matched to a gene: 6. This CDR3 is CASSQRTGTNTGELFF. The CDR3 DNA reads TGCGCCAGCAGCCAAAGGACAGGAACGAACACCGGGGAGCTGTTTTTT.

This clonotype was counted many times. Being off target in a library aimed at alpha chains, this beta chain has a size of little meaning. The gene calls are TRBV20-1 and TRBJ1-5; D might be TRBD1 (6 bases). This CDR3 contains 12 residues. CDR1 and CDR2 from the germline V gene are DFQATT and SNEGSKA (reference sequence). Deletions cut 4 bases from V and 5 bases from J, with 9 bases between. The CDR3 bases are TGCAGTGCTAACAGGGCCGATCAGCCCCAGCATTTT. Encoded protein: CSANRADQPQHF.

This clonotype was seen at least ten times. Within a library made for alpha chains, this beta chain is off target, and its count is uninformative. This chain uses TRBV5-6 with TRBJ1-5; D gene unclear. Germline CDR1 SGHDT, CDR2 YYEEEE. The CDR3 is 13 amino acids. The V end lost 4 bases, the J end lost 1 base, and 6 bases lay between the germline ends. CDR3 sequence (DNA): TGTGCCAGCAGCCCGGACAGCAATCAGCCCCAGCATTTT. It yields the protein CASSPDSNQPQHF.

This clonotype is deemed medium-sized (0.01 to 0.1%). Because the library targeted alpha chains, this beta chain is an off-target read whose size means little. V usage is TRBV28 and J usage is TRBJ1-2, with D uncertain. Trimming removed 8 bases from V and 0 bases from J, with 13 bases in between. The CDR3 has 14 amino acids. The germline gives CDR1 MDHEN, CDR2 SYDVKM. The CDR3 region is CASEGRPANYGYTF. The CDR3 DNA is TGTGCCAGCGAAGGACGGCCAGCTAACTATGGCTACACCTTC.

In this sample, this clonotype turned up many times. The library was designed around alpha chains, so this beta chain is a stray read whose abundance carries little weight. The J gene is TRBJ2-2, the V gene TRBV12-3 or TRBV12-4, with D unresolved. V was shortened by 5 bases and J by 5 bases, with 6 bases between the two germline ends. The CDR3 runs 12 residues. As DNA, the CDR3 is TGTGCCAGCAGTCTCGGGACCGGGGAGCTGTTTTTT. Translated, it gives CASSLGTGELFF.

By share of the sample, this clonotype is medium-sized. With the library built for alpha chains, this beta chain is off target and its frequency is not meaningful. In DNA form, the CDR3 reads TGTGCCAGCAGCGTAGAGGGCAACACCGGGGAGCTGTTTTTT. Its translation is CASSVEGNTGELFF. The chain is built from TRBV9 and TRBJ2-2, with D hard to call. CDR3 size: 14 residues. Germline assignment: CDR1 SGDLS and CDR2 YYNGEE. Trimming removed 0 bases at V and 2 bases at J, with 5 bases between.

By sample fraction, this clonotype is medium-sized. Being off target in a library aimed at alpha chains, this beta chain has a size of little meaning. The V gene is TRBV2, the J gene TRBJ2-3; D possibly corresponds to TRBD1 (6 bases). Between the trimmed V and J ends, which lost 6 bases and 2 bases, there was a span of 9 bases. CDR3 length: 13 residues. Germline V gene data show CDR1 as SNHLY and CDR2 as FYNNEI. CDR3 nucleotides: TGTGCCAGCAGCACAGGGACCACAGATACGCAGTATTTT. Translating gives CASSTGTTDTQYF.

This clonotype is judged medium-sized. The library was built for alpha chains, so this beta chain is an off-target read and its size means little. J is TRBJ1-5 and V is TRBV5-1, with D possibly being TRBD1 (5 bases). Germline CDR1 SGHRS, CDR2 YFSETQ. V was clipped by 2 bases and J by 4 bases, with 10 bases between them. This CDR3 is built from 14 residues. The DNA for the CDR3 is TGCGCCAGCAGCTTTGGGGACCCTAATCAGCCCCAGCATTTT. Translating gives CASSFGDPNQPQHF.

This clonotype is medium-sized by share. A library prepared for alpha chains yielded this beta chain as an off-target read; its size is of little meaning. J is TRBJ2-1 and V is TRBV4-1; D remains unclear. Germline assignment: CDR1 MGHRA and CDR2 YSYEKL. The V end lost 0 bases, the J end lost 6 bases, and 30 bases lay between the germline ends. This CDR3 spans 21 amino acids. DNA for the CDR3: TGCGCCAGCAGCCAAGATTCCGACAAAAGGCTCAGACTTCCCTCAGGCAATGAGCAGTTCTTC. Its translation: CASSQDSDKRLRLPSGNEQFF.

The table lists this clonotype with many counts. The library was designed around alpha chains, so this beta chain is a stray read whose abundance carries little weight. The chain uses TRBV5-1 and TRBJ2-1, with 13 bases fitting TRBD2. There are 17 residues in the CDR3. The V gene end was trimmed by 0 bases and the J gene end by 6 bases; junction bases not matched to a gene: 6. The germline gives CDR1 SGHRS, CDR2 YFSETQ. This chain's CDR3 is CASSLARGLAGSNEQFF. The CDR3 bases are TGCGCCAGCAGCTTGGCCCGGGGACTAGCGGGAAGCAATGAGCAGTTCTTC. Supplemented by reference TRBV5-1 and TRBJ2-1, the full variable domain reads KAGVTQTPRYLIKTRGQQVTLSCSPISGHRSVSWYQQTPGQGLQFLFEYFSETQRNKGNFPGRFSGRQFSNSRSEMNVSTLELGDSALYLCASSLARGLAGSNEQFFGPGTRLTVL.

This clonotype has ten or more counts. This beta chain was picked up by a library intended for alpha chains and is off target, so its count carries little meaning. The chain has TRBV5-1 and TRBJ1-2; tentative D call: TRBD1 (5 bases). The CDR3 covers 14 residues. Looked up from germline, CDR1 is SGHRS and CDR2 is YFSETQ. Trimming stripped 0 bases from V and 8 bases from J, with 14 bases between. The CDR3 nucleotides read TGCGCCAGCAGCTTGGCCCAGGGAACTGACGGCTACACCTTC. Encoded protein: CASSLAQGTDGYTF. The variable domain in full, with the rest retrieved from reference TRBV5-1 and TRBJ1-2, is KAGVTQTPRYLIKTRGQQVTLSCSPISGHRSVSWYQQTPGQGLQFLFEYFSETQRNKGNFPGRFSGRQFSNSRSEMNVSTLELGDSALYLCASSLAQGTDGYTFGSGTRLTVV.

By share, this clonotype counts as medium-sized. The size of this beta chain means little, since it is a stray read in a library made for alpha chains. The chain couples TRBV7-9 to TRBJ1-5; D uncertain. The V gene lost 3 bases and the J gene lost 4 bases, with 4 bases spanning the gap. CDR3 length: 12 amino acids. Per germline, CDR1 SEHNR and CDR2 FQNEAQ (reference sequence). The DNA of the CDR3 is TGTGCCAGCAGCTTCGATAATCAGCCCCAGCATTTT. This sequence encodes CASSFDNQPQHF. The full variable domain, in which reference TRBV7-9 and TRBJ1-5 provide the parts outside the CDR3, is DTGVSQNPRHKITKRGQNVTFRCDPISEHNRLYWYRQTLGQGPEFLTYFQNEAQLEKSRLLSDRFSAERPKGSFSTLEIQRTEQGDSAMYLCASSFDNQPQHFGDGTRLSIL.

This clonotype is medium-sized (0.01 to 0.1%) in the sample. This beta chain is an unintended read in a library built for alpha chains; its size means little. The rearrangement joins TRBV12-3 or TRBV12-4 to TRBJ2-3, with unresolved D. CDR3 length: 13 amino acids. V was shortened by 8 bases and J by 6 bases, with 15 bases between the two germline ends. CDR3 coding DNA: TGTGCCAGCGGCCGTCCTGTAGGGGATACGCAGTATTTT. Amino acids: CASGRPVGDTQYF.

This clonotype was seen ten or more times. Little can be read into the size of this beta chain, an off-target read in a library designed for alpha chains. This chain uses TRBV6-1 with TRBJ2-1, with D possibly TRBD1 on 6 matching bases. The germline V gene encodes CDR1 MNHNS and CDR2 SASEGT. V was cut by 6 bases and J by 5 bases, with 20 bases left in between. This CDR3 has 16 amino acids. CDR3 nucleotides: TGTGCCAGCAGACAGATATATCGGACAGTCGACAATGAGCAGTTCTTC. As protein: CASRQIYRTVDNEQFF.

By share, this clonotype counts as medium-sized (0.01 to 0.1%). This beta chain appears as a stray read in a library generated for alpha chains; its size is not informative. V is TRBV29-1 and J is TRBJ2-3, with 14 nucleotides matching TRBD2. The CDR3 has 14 residues. The junction had 4 bases not matched to a gene; V was cut back by 5 bases and J by 6 bases. The germline CDR1 and CDR2 sequences are SQVTM and ANQGSEA. The CDR3 loop reads CSVPGLAGEDTQYF. The CDR3, as DNA: TGCAGCGTTCCGGGACTAGCGGGGGAGGATACGCAGTATTTT.

This clonotype came up many times. Found in a library prepared for alpha chains, this beta chain is an off-target read, and its abundance has little meaning. The rearrangement links TRBV19 to TRBJ1-2; no firm D call. Germline loops: CDR1 LNHDA, CDR2 SQIVND (reference sequence). This CDR3 comprises 14 residues. Trimming removed 6 bases from V and 0 bases from J, with 11 bases in between. CDR3 sequence reads: CASSPAQANYGYTF. CDR3 nucleotides: TGTGCCAGTAGCCCCGCCCAGGCTAACTATGGCTACACCTTC.

The table lists this clonotype with many counts. This beta chain came through as a stray read in a library set up for alpha chains, and its size says little. The chain employs TRBV28 and TRBJ1-1; D not resolved. The CDR3 extends over 13 amino acids. Deletions cut 6 bases from V and 4 bases from J, with 12 bases between. CDR1 and CDR2 (germline): MDHEN, SYDVKM. CDR3 DNA: TGTGCCAGCAGCCACGTCCAAAGCACTGAAGCTTTCTTT. Residues: CASSHVQSTEAFF.

At least ten counts were recorded for this clonotype. This beta chain represents an off-target read in a library built for alpha chains; its size is of limited meaning. CDR3 residues: CSARDSNLAGALGEQFF. The CDR3 nucleotides read TGCAGTGCTAGAGATTCAAATCTAGCGGGAGCTCTGGGTGAGCAGTTCTTC. The chain uses TRBV20-1 and TRBJ2-1; TRBD2 matches 10 bases. V was pared by 0 bases and J by 9 bases, with 14 bases of the junction left unmatched. Per the germline V gene, CDR1 is DFQATT and CDR2 is SNEGSKA (reference sequence). The CDR3 is 17 residues long.

This clonotype is labeled as medium-sized. Since it is a stray read in a library aimed at alpha chains, this beta chain has a size that is not meaningful. The V call is TRBV6-1, the J call TRBJ1-2, with TRBD1 as a possible D gene (6 bases). Trimming took 4 bases from V and 3 from J, leaving 15 bases between them. The CDR3 has 15 amino acids. Germline CDR1 is MNHNS and CDR2 is SASEGT. CDR3 sequence reads: CASSVLQGRDYGYTF. The CDR3 DNA reads as TGTGCCAGCAGTGTTTTGCAGGGGCGCGACTATGGCTACACCTTC.

By proportion, this clonotype is medium-sized. Since it is a stray read in a library aimed at alpha chains, this beta chain has a size that is not meaningful. The chain combines TRBV12-3 or TRBV12-4 with TRBJ2-1, with D maybe TRBD2 (7 bases). The CDR3 length is 13 residues. Trimming took 11 bases from V and 0 from J, leaving 11 bases between them. DNA of the CDR3: TGTGCCGCGGGGGCGAGCTCCTACAATGAGCAGTTCTTC. It encodes CAAGASSYNEQFF.

In this sample, this clonotype turned up many times. In a library made to pick up alpha chains, this beta chain is a stray read with a size that means little. The V call is TRBV24-1, the J call TRBJ1-2; D remains ambiguous. Per germline, CDR1 KGHDR and CDR2 SFDVKD. The CDR3 consists of 14 residues. The V end was cut by 2 bases, the J end by 8 bases, with 14 bases between. CDR3 sequence: CATSDSSPFWGYTF. The CDR3 region has the DNA TGTGCCACCAGTGATTCCTCACCTTTTTGGGGCTACACCTTC.

By sample share, this clonotype is medium-sized (0.01 to 0.1%). A library prepared for alpha chains yielded this beta chain as an off-target read; its size is of little meaning. The rearrangement links TRBV4-2 to TRBJ1-2; a possible D gene is TRBD1 (6 bases). V dropped 2 bases and J dropped 3 bases, with 13 bases sitting between them. CDR1 is LGHNA and CDR2 is YNFKEQ in the germline V gene. The CDR3 contains 15 residues. CDR3 region: CASSQRQGRDYGYTF. CDR3 bases: TGTGCCAGCAGCCAACGCCAGGGGCGGGACTATGGCTACACCTTC.

This clonotype is categorized as medium-sized (0.01 to 0.1%). As an off-target read in a library built for alpha chains, this beta chain has a frequency of little significance. The chain uses TRBV27 and TRBJ1-2; D is perhaps TRBD1 (5 bases). The CDR3 is 15 residues long. Germline V CDR1 and CDR2: MNHEY, SMNVEV (reference sequence). V was pared by 0 bases and J by 2 bases, with 10 bases between. CDR3 region: CASSLSTGGNYGYTF. CDR3 coding DNA: TGTGCCAGCAGTTTATCAACGGGGGGGAACTATGGCTACACCTTC.